This T cell receptor beta chain originates from a study of cytomegalovirus exposure and HLA in healthy donors. This clone was counted between two and nine times. Germline CDR1 and CDR2: MGHRA and YSYEKL. Trimming cost V 1 base and J 4 bases; bases outside gene matches: 6. This CDR3 region has 15 residues. Primers for the PCR totalled 60 Vbeta and 13 Jbeta. Only in-frame clones appear in the TCRdb table, and some are missing; sequencing was by immunoSEQ multiplex PCR. The sample carries 210,000 or so clones, 65% to 90% recorded once. The clonotype comes from a girl under 18 in good health and CMV-seronegative. The specimen was PBMCs. The chain couples TRBV4-1 to TRBJ1-1; 7 nucleotides align to TRBD1. CDR3 amino acids: CASSQVSRGSTEAFF. The CDR3 DNA reads TGCGCCAGCAGCCAAGTGAGCAGGGGGAGCACTGAAGCTTTCTTT.